This T cell receptor (beta chain) was sequenced in a study of CD8 T cells in ankylosing spondylitis. V was shortened by 2 bases and J by 0 bases, with 11 bases between the two germline ends. Germline V gene lookup returns CDR1 SGHAT and CDR2 FQNNGV. This CDR3 region has 17 residues. MiXCR was run by TCRdb on the 5' RACE reads, yielding one entry per CDR3 protein. The repertoire consists of fewer than 80,000 distinct CDR3 sequences, with over 4% occurring once and the leading ten covering over 2%. V and J are TRBV11-2 and TRBJ2-6; D gene uncertain. The source material was blood, either unsorted or a sorted T cell fraction (not recorded which). The source of this sequence is a male donor with ankylosing spondylitis or in good health (not recorded which). For the CDR3, the DNA is TGTGCCAGCAGCTTAAGGCTCGCATCCTCTGGGGCCAACGTCCTGACTTTC. It specifies CASSLRLASSGANVLTF.